What follows describes a single T cell receptor (beta chain). Its antigen is undetermined. The data were obtained in a study of cytomegalovirus exposure and HLA in healthy donors. Study-wide background: An earlier analysis found some 100 million unique TCR beta sequences from around 180 million T cells. Caucasian-associated ancestry cluster membership applied to less than 85% of around 400 genotyped donors.

The study ran its PCR with 60 Vbeta and 13 Jbeta primers. Repertoires were generated with immunoSEQ multiplex PCR, while TCRdb's copy carries only in-frame clones and drops some. This sample yields 120,000 or so clones, of which 82% are seen a single time; around 11% belongs to the top ten. Findings of the study overall: The dataset shows that most TCR sequences were rare, while some public TCRs occurred in many donors.

The receptor's source is a male donor in good health and CMV-seropositive. The sequencing input was PBMCs.

CDR3 residues: CASSEPLSGSANTGELFF. The CDR3 DNA reads as TGTGCCAGCAGCGAACCCCTTAGCGGGAGTGCGAACACCGGGGAGCTGTTTTTT. The chain couples TRBV5-4 to TRBJ2-2; 9 nucleotides agree with TRBD2. Germline CDR1 SGHNT, CDR2 YYREEE (reference sequence). The CDR3 extends over 18 amino acids. Trimming cost V 4 bases and J 0 bases; bases outside gene matches: 10.